This entry concerns a single T cell receptor beta chain. Its antigen is unidentified. CDR1 LNHNV and CDR2 YYDKDF come from the germline V gene (reference sequence). The CDR3 is made up of 14 amino acids. After removal of 4 bases from V and 7 bases from J, the junction contained 4 bases not matched to a gene. This sample is part of a study of T-cell memory formation after mild COVID-19. Study-wide points: For contracting clones, CD4+ ones sat mainly in CM and EM, CD8+ in EMRA. Cross-reactive memory seemingly joined, as some responding clones were found in pre-infection memory. CD4+ bias marked clones expanding day 15 to 37, unlike balanced contracting clones.

From 5'RACE with constant-segment primers came TCR alpha and TCR beta cDNA libraries that carried sample barcodes and UMIs. Each CDR3 protein is one row after TCRdb ran MiXCR on the 5' RACE reads. Of 450,000 or so distinct CDR3 sequences listed, 15% to 25% were seen once; the top ten hold around 8%. Sequenced sample: PBMCs or a T cell subset sorted from them (not recorded which). The TCR was taken from an adult woman who had mild COVID-19 (a few samples of this study predate the infection). Cell type and time point are not known. This rearrangement joins TRBV15 to TRBJ1-6, with 7 positions matching TRBD1. The CDR3 loop is CATSKGARNSPLHF. DNA for the CDR3: TGTGCCACCAGCAAGGGGGCGCGGAATTCACCCCTCCACTTT.